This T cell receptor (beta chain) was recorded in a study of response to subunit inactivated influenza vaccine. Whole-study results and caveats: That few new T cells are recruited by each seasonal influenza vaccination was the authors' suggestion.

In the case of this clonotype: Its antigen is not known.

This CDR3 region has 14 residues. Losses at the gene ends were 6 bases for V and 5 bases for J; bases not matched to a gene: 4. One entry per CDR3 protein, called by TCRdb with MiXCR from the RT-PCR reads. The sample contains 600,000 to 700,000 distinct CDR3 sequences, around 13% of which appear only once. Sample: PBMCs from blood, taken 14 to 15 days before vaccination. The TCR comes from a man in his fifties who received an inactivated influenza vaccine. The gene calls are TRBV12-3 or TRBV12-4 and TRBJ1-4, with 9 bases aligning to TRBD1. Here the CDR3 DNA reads TGTGCCAGCAGGTCCGGGACAGGGAATGAAAAACTGTTTTTT. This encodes CASRSGTGNEKLFF.